The 20 T cell receptor beta chains reported below all come from one sample, sequenced in a study of blood T cell repertoires in COVID-19 (dated by TCRdb to the early 2020s). Receptors were amplified or captured by the immunoSEQ multiplex PCR assay. The immuneACCESS repertoire file appears here via TCRdb, limited to in-frame rearrangements. These files lack a portion of the clones; in checked studies, under half of the deficit traces to unresolved V genes, and the cause of the others is not known. Here the sample has roughly 340,000 clones; around nine tenths occur a single time. Under 3.5% of the sample rests with the top ten. Input material: peripheral blood. These receptors all come from a woman under 30 who had recovered from COVID-19.

At least ten counts were recorded for this clone. The chain carries TRBV19 and TRBJ1-6; no firm D call. V was clipped by 4 bases and J by 10 bases, with 8 bases between them. The length of the CDR3 is 12 residues. Looked up from germline, CDR1 is LNHDA and CDR2 is SQIVND (reference sequence). In DNA form, the CDR3 reads TGTGCCAGTAGTAGCACGGTCTCACCCCTCCACTTT. Protein sequence: CASSSTVSPLHF.

This clone was detected only once. The genes are TRBV27 and TRBJ1-6; D possibly corresponds to TRBD1 (6 bases). The V gene's germline CDR1 is MNHEY and CDR2 SMNVEV (reference sequence). Trimming took 4 bases from V and 14 from J, leaving 18 bases between them. The CDR3 covers 14 residues. As DNA, the CDR3 is TGTGCCAGCAGTTCAATGGGGGGGCATGGAGCCCTCCACTTT. It yields the protein CASSSMGGHGALHF.

The chain links TRBV24-1 to TRBJ2-1; TRBD2 aligns across 10 bases. Germline loops: CDR1 KGHDR, CDR2 SFDVKD. This CDR3 has 14 residues. V shed 4 bases and J 11 bases; nucleotides not matched to a gene: 7. This CDR3 is CATSESPTSGKQFF. CDR3 DNA: TGTGCCACCAGTGAATCCCCTACTAGCGGGAAGCAGTTCTTC.

This rearrangement joins TRBV11-2 to TRBJ1-4; 7 nucleotides align to TRBD1. The V gene end was trimmed by 1 base and the J gene end by 5 bases; junction bases not matched to a gene: 4. The CDR3 is 15 amino acids. Germline CDR1 is SGHAT and CDR2 is FQNNGV. The CDR3 bases are TGTGCCAGCAGCTTAGTGGGACAGTGGAATGAAAAACTGTTTTTT. This codes for CASSLVGQWNEKLFF.

V usage is TRBV3-1 (or the pseudogene TRBV3-2) and J usage is TRBJ1-2; the match to TRBD1 covers 7 bases. This CDR3 contains 14 residues. The V segment lost 5 bases and the J segment 8 bases; nucleotides outside the gene matches: 11. Germline CDR1 LGHDT, CDR2 YNNKEL (reference sequence). This chain's CDR3 is CASSREGQVFGYTF. CDR3 DNA sequence: TGTGCCAGCAGCAGAGAAGGACAGGTCTTCGGCTACACCTTC.

J is TRBJ2-3 and V is TRBV13; the match to TRBD2 covers 9 bases. The CDR3 runs to 18 residues. J gave up 7 bases and V 5 bases, and 19 bases lay outside the gene matches. Per the germline V gene, CDR1 is PRHDT and CDR2 is FYEKMQ (reference sequence). The CDR3 protein is CASSPPGLALTFWNTQYF. The CDR3 region has the DNA TGTGCCAGCAGCCCCCCGGGACTAGCCCTAACCTTCTGGAATACGCAGTATTTT. Drawing the rest from reference TRBV13 and TRBJ2-3, the complete variable domain is AAGVIQSPRHLIKEKRETATLKCYPIPRHDTVYWYQQGPGQDPQFLISFYEKMQSDKGSIPDRFSAQQFSDYHSELNMSSLELGDSALYFCASSPPGLALTFWNTQYFGPGTRLTVL.

The chain is built from TRBV7-2 and TRBJ2-2, with D maybe TRBD2 (5 bases). The V end lost 2 bases, the J end lost 6 bases, and 10 bases lay between the germline ends. The CDR3 sequence is 14 residues long. CDR1 is SGHTA, CDR2 FQGNSA, per germline. The CDR3 sequence is CASSLLASAGELFF. CDR3 nucleotides: TGTGCCAGCAGCTTATTAGCGTCGGCCGGGGAGCTGTTTTTT.

This chain links TRBV11-2 with TRBJ2-7; D possibly corresponds to TRBD2 (6 bases). V was clipped by 4 bases and J by 0 bases, with 13 bases between them. This CDR3 region has 15 residues. The germline V gene encodes CDR1 SGHAT and CDR2 FQNNGV. The CDR3 is CASSYRFGSSYEQYV. For the CDR3, the DNA is TGTGCCAGCAGCTACCGATTCGGGAGCTCCTACGAGCAGTACGTC.

The CDR3 reads CATSDPTGKVSGYTF. The CDR3, as DNA: TGTGCCACCAGTGATCCCACAGGGAAGGTTAGTGGCTACACCTTC. The chain combines TRBV24-1 with TRBJ1-2; a weak D match, TRBD1 (6 bases). The CDR3 consists of 15 residues. CDR1 is KGHDR and CDR2 is SFDVKD in the germline V gene. The V end lost 3 bases, the J end lost 7 bases, and 17 bases lay between the germline ends.

The CDR3 DNA reads TGCGCCAGCACCCCAGGGACTATAAACACCGGGGAGCTGTTTTTT. Translated: CASTPGTINTGELFF. The genes are TRBV5-1 and TRBJ2-2; 7 bases line up with TRBD2. Trimming at V came to 6 bases and at J to 2 bases, leaving 7 bases not matched to a gene. This CDR3 is built from 15 residues. Germline CDR1 and CDR2: SGHRS and YFSETQ.

The chain links TRBV9 to TRBJ1-2, with TRBD1 matching 7 bases. Per germline, CDR1 SGDLS and CDR2 YYNGEE. Trimming removed 6 bases from V and 5 bases from J; junction bases left unmatched: 13. The CDR3 is 15 residues long. The CDR3 nucleotides are TGTGCCAGCAAGAGACAGGGAGGTGGTCCTTATGGCTACACCTTC. Its protein is CASKRQGGGPYGYTF.

V gene TRBV5-6 combines with J gene TRBJ2-3, with 11 bases aligning to TRBD2. Germline CDR1 and CDR2: SGHDT and YYEEEE. CDR3 length: 15 amino acids. V lost 7 bases and J lost 3; bases outside the gene matches: 7. The CDR3 sequence is CASSGRLAGTDTQYF. CDR3 nucleotide sequence: TGTGCCAGCTCCGGAAGACTAGCGGGGACAGATACGCAGTATTTT.

In nucleotides, the CDR3 is TGTGCCAGCAGCACTTCGACAGGGCCCCAAGAGACCCAGTACTTC. Residues: CASSTSTGPQETQYF. This chain connects TRBV11-2 to TRBJ2-5; TRBD1 aligns across 7 bases. J lost 1 base, V lost 5 bases, and 7 bases had no gene match. This CDR3 is 15 amino acids long. Germline lookup yields CDR1 SGHAT and CDR2 FQNNGV.

DNA of the CDR3: TGCGCCAGCAGCTTGGAGGGGATGTCTGGAAACACCATATATTTT. The encoded protein is CASSLEGMSGNTIYF. This chain uses TRBV5-1 with TRBJ1-3; TRBD1 is a possible D gene (5 bases). CDR3 length equals 15 residues. Trimming took off 0 bases at V and 1 base at J, with 8 bases between the two ends. Germline CDR1 reads SGHRS; CDR2 reads YFSETQ.

The count of this clone is one. The rearrangement links TRBV5-1 to TRBJ2-1, with 8 bases fitting TRBD2. CDR1 and CDR2 (germline): SGHRS, YFSETQ. This CDR3 region has 16 residues. The V gene end was trimmed by 0 bases and the J gene end by 7 bases; junction bases not matched to a gene: 9. Here the CDR3 DNA reads TGCGCCAGCAGCTTGGTGGACAGCGGGGGTGGGAATGAGCAGTTCTTC. Its translation is CASSLVDSGGGNEQFF.

The chain links TRBV27 to TRBJ2-2, with 8 bases fitting TRBD1. V trimming: 9 bases; J trimming: 2 bases; junction bases outside the gene matches: 8. The length of the CDR3 is 15 residues. CDR1 and CDR2 from the germline V gene are MNHEY and SMNVEV (reference sequence). This chain's CDR3 is CASSPGQVNTGELFF. For the CDR3, the DNA is TGTGCCAGTTCCCCGGGACAGGTCAACACCGGGGAGCTGTTTTTT.

The CDR3 nucleotides read TGCGCCAGCAGCCAAGAATATTGGTCGGGAGTAAGCACAGATACGCAGTATTTT. Its protein is CASSQEYWSGVSTDTQYF. The genes are TRBV4-3 and TRBJ2-3; D perhaps matches TRBD2 (6 bases). The V gene lost 0 bases and the J gene lost 0 bases, with 16 bases spanning the gap. The CDR3 contains 18 residues. Germline assignment: CDR1 LGHNA and CDR2 YSLEER.

The chain couples TRBV9 to TRBJ1-1; the D gene is possibly TRBD1 (6 bases). V lost 5 bases to trimming and J lost 3 bases, with 17 bases between them. The CDR3 totals 15 residues. Germline V gene sequence: CDR1 SGDLS, CDR2 YYNGEE. CDR3 loop: CASRRGGADYTEAFF. Written as DNA, the CDR3 is TGTGCCAGCAGGAGAGGGGGGGCTGATTACACTGAAGCTTTCTTT.

The V gene is TRBV24-1, the J gene TRBJ2-3; maybe TRBD1 (5 bases). Germline V lookup: CDR1 KGHDR, CDR2 SFDVKD. V lost 9 bases to trimming and J lost 3 bases, with 15 bases between them. There are 14 residues in the CDR3. This chain's CDR3 is CATSRGARTDTQYF. For the CDR3, the DNA is TGTGCCACCTCAAGGGGCGCGAGGACAGATACGCAGTATTTT.

V gene TRBV9 combines with J gene TRBJ2-5; D uncertain. Germline V gene data show CDR1 as SGDLS and CDR2 as YYNGEE. V lost 2 bases to trimming and J lost 4 bases, with 9 bases between them. There are 13 residues in the CDR3. The CDR3 here is CASSVRLRETQYF. CDR3 in DNA: TGTGCCAGCAGCGTGCGACTGAGAGAGACCCAGTACTTC. Filled out from reference TRBV9 and TRBJ2-5, the complete variable domain reads DSGVTQTPKHLITATGQRVTLRCSPRSGDLSVYWYQQSLDQGLQFLIQYYNGEERAKGNILERFSAQQFPDLHSELNLSSLELGDSALYFCASSVRLRETQYFGPGTRLLVL.